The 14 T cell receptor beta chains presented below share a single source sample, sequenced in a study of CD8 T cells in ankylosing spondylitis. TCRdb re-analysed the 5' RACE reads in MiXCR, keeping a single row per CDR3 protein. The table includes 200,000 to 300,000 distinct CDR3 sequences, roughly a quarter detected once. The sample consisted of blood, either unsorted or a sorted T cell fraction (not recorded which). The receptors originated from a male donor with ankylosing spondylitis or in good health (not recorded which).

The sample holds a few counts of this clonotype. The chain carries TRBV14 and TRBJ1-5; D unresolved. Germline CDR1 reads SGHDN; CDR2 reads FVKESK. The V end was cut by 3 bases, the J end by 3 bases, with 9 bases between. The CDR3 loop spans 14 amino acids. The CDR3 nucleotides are TGTGCCAGCAGCCAGGGATGGGACAATCAGCCCCAGCATTTT. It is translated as CASSQGWDNQPQHF.

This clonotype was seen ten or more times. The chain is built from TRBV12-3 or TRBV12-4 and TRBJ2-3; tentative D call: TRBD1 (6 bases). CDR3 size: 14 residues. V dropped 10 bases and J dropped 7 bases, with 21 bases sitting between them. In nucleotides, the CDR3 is TGTGCCACCCTCAACGACAGGTCGATTTATACGCAGTATTTT. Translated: CATLNDRSIYTQYF.

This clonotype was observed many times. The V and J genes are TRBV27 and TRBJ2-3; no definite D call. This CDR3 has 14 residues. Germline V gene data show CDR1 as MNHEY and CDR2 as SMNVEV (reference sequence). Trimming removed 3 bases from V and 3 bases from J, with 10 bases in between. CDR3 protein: CASSLVVATDTQYF. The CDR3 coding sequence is TGTGCCAGCAGTTTGGTTGTCGCGACAGATACGCAGTATTTT.

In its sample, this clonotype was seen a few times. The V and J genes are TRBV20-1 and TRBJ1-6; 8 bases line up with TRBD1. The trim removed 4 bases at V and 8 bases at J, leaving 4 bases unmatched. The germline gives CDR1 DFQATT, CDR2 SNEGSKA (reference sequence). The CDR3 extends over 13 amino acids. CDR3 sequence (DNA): TGCAGTGCTACAGGGGGCAGGGATTCACCCCTCCACTTT. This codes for CSATGGRDSPLHF.

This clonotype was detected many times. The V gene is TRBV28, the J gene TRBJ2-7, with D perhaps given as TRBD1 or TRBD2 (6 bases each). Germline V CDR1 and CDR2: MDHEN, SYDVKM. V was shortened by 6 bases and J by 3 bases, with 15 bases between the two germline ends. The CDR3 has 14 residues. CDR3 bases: TGTGCCAGCAGCCTCCTAGGGGGACTCTACGAGCAGTACTTC. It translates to CASSLLGGLYEQYF. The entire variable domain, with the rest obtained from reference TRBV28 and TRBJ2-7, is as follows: DVKVTQSSRYLVKRTGEKVFLECVQDMDHENMFWYRQDPGLGLRLIYFSYDVKMKEKGDIPEGYSVSREKKERFSLILESASTNQTSMYLCASSLLGGLYEQYFGPGTRLTVT.

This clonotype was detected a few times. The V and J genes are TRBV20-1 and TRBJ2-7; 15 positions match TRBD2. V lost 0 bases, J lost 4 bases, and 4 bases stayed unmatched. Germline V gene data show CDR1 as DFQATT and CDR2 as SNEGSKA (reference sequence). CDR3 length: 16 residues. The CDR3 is CSARDVGLAGGYEQYF. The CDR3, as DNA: TGCAGTGCTAGAGATGTGGGACTAGCGGGAGGATACGAGCAGTACTTC.

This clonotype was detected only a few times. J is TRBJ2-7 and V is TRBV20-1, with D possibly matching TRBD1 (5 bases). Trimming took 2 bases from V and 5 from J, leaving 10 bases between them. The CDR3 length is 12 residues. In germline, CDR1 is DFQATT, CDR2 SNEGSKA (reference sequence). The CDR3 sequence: CSARYDSHEQYF. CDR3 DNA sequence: TGCAGTGCTAGATACGACAGCCACGAGCAGTACTTC.

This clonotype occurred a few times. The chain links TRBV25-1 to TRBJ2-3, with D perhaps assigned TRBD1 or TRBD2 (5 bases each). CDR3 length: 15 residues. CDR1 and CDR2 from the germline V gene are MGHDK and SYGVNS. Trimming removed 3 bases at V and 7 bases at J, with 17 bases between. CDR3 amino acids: CASSDPGTGHYTQYF. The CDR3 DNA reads TGTGCCAGCAGTGATCCCGGGACCGGTCATTATACGCAGTATTTT. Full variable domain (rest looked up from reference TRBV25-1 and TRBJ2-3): EADIYQTPRYLVIGTGKKITLECSQTMGHDKMYWYQQDPGMELHLIHYSYGVNSTEKGDLSSESTVSRIRTEHFPLTLESARPSHTSQYLCASSDPGTGHYTQYFGPGTRLTVL.

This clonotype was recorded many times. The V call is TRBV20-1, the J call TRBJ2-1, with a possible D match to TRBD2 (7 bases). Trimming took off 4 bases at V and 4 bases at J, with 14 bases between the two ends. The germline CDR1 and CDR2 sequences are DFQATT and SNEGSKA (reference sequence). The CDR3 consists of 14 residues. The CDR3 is CSAKLRGPYNEQFF. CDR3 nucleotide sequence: TGCAGTGCTAAACTGCGGGGGCCGTACAATGAGCAGTTCTTC.

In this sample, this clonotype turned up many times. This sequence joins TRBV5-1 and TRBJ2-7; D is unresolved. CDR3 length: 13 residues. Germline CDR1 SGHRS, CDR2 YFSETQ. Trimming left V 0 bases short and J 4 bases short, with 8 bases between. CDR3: CASSLVGPYEQYF. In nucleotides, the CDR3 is TGCGCCAGCAGCTTGGTTGGACCTTACGAGCAGTACTTC. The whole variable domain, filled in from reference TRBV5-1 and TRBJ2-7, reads KAGVTQTPRYLIKTRGQQVTLSCSPISGHRSVSWYQQTPGQGLQFLFEYFSETQRNKGNFPGRFSGRQFSNSRSEMNVSTLELGDSALYLCASSLVGPYEQYFGPGTRLTVT.

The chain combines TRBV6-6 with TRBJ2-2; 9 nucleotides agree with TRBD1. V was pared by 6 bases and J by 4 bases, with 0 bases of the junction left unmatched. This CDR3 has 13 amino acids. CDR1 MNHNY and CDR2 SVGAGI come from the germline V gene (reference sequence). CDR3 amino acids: CASRDRGTGELFF. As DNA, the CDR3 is TGTGCCAGCAGGGACAGGGGCACCGGGGAGCTGTTTTTT.

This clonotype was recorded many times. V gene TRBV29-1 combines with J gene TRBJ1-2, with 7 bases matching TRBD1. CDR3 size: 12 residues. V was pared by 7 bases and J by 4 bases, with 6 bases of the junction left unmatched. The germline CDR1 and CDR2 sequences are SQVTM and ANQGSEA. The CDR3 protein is CSGGDSVYGYTF. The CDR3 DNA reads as TGCAGCGGAGGGGACAGCGTCTATGGCTACACCTTC.

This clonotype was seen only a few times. The CDR3 DNA reads TGTGCCATCAGTGAGCCCACTACAGACACTGAAGCTTTCTTT. This encodes CAISEPTTDTEAFF. The chain joins TRBV10-3 to TRBJ1-1; D ambiguous. The V end lost 2 bases, the J end lost 3 bases, and 10 bases lay between the germline ends. The CDR3 has 14 amino acids. Germline assignment: CDR1 ENHRY and CDR2 SYGVKD.

Here the CDR3 reads CASSLGASGETQYF. The CDR3 region has the DNA TGTGCCAGCAGCTTAGGAGCCAGTGGGGAGACCCAGTACTTC. J is TRBJ2-5 and V is TRBV7-2, with D uncertain. There are 14 residues in the CDR3. Germline assignment: CDR1 SGHTA and CDR2 FQGNSA. The germline V and J ends were trimmed by 1 base and 5 bases, with 11 bases remaining between them. Looking up the rest from reference TRBV7-2 and TRBJ2-5 gives the full variable domain: GAGVSQSPSNKVTEKGKDVELRCDPISGHTALYWYRQSLGQGLEFLIYFQGNSAPDKSGLPSDRFSAERTGGSVSTLTIQRTQQEDSAVYLCASSLGASGETQYFGPGTRLLVL.